This T cell receptor beta chain is from a study of radiotherapy plus CTLA-4 blockade in lung cancer. Across the study: Objective response was observed in roughly 17% of patients, and disease control in roughly 30%.

Germline values: CDR1 SGDLS, CDR2 YYNGEE. CDR3 size: 14 residues. Trimming took 0 bases from V and 5 from J; bases not matched to a gene: 1. Assay used: immunoSEQ multiplex PCR; TCRdb lists only in-frame clones, some missing. The sample has about 45,000 clones; almost 65% are singletons. Concerning this clone itself: Its antigen is undetermined.

The study, taken as a whole, reports: Clones derived from tumor TCRs expanded in blood after radiotherapy plus ipilimumab. Reports state that early shifts in blood T cell clones, with interferon-beta, best predicted response.

V is TRBV9 and J is TRBJ2-3; 9 nucleotides align to TRBD2. The sequenced sample was peripheral blood, obtained from a patient treated with radiotherapy plus ipilimumab. The source of this sequence is a human donor with non-small cell lung cancer who had a partial response to radiotherapy plus ipilimumab. The CDR3 loop is CASSVATSGDTQYF. The DNA of the CDR3 is TGTGCCAGCAGCGTAGCGACTAGCGGAGATACGCAGTATTTT.